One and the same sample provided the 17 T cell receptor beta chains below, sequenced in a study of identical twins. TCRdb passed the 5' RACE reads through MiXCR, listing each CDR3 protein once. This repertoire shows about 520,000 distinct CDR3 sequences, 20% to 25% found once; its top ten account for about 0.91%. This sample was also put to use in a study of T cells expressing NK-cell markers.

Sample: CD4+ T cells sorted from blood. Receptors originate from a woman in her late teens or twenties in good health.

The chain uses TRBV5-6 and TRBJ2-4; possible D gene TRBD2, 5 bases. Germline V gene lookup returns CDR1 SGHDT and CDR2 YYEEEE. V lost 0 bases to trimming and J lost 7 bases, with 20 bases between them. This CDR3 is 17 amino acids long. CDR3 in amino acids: CASSLAKRGVLVNIQYF. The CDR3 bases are TGTGCCAGCAGCTTGGCCAAGAGAGGCGTACTAGTGAACATTCAGTACTTC.

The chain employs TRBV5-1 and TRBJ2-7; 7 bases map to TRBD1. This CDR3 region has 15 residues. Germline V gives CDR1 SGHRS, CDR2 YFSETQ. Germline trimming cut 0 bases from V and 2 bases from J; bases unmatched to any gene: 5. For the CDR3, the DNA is TGCGCCAGCAGCTTGGGACAGGGTCCCCCCTACGAGCAGTACTTC. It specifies CASSLGQGPPYEQYF.

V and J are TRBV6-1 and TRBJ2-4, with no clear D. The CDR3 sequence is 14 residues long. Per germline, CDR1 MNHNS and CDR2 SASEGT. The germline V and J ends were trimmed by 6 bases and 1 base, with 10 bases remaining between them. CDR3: CASREQRAKNIQYF. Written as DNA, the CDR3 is TGTGCCAGCAGGGAGCAGAGGGCCAAAAACATTCAGTACTTC.

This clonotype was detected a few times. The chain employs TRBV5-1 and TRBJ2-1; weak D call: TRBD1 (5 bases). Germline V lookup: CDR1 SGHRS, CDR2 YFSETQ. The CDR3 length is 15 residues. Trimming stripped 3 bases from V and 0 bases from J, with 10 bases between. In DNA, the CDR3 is TGCGCCAGCAGCTGGGGCCCGAGCTCCTACAATGAGCAGTTCTTC. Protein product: CASSWGPSSYNEQFF.

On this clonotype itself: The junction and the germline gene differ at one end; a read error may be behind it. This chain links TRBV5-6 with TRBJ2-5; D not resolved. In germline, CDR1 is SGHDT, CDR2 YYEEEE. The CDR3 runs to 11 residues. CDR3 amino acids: CAGSLGETQYF. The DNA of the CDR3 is TGTGCCGGCAGCTTGGGGGAGACCCAGTACTTC.

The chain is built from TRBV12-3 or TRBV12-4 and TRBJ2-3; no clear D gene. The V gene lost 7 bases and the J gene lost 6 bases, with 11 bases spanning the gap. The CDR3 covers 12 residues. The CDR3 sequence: CASTPEADTQYF. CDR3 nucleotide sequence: TGTGCCAGCACCCCTGAAGCGGATACGCAGTATTTT.

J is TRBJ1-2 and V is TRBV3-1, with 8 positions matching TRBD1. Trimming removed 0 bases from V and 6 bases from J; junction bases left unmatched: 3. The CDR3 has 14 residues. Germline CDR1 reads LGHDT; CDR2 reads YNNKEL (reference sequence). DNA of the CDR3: TGTGCCAGCAGCCAAGAACAGGACAGGGATGGCTACACCTTC. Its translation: CASSQEQDRDGYTF.

The CDR3 nucleotides are TGCGCCAGCAGTGAGACGACAAACTATGGCTACACCTTC. Its protein is CASSETTNYGYTF. The gene calls are TRBV10-2 and TRBJ1-2, with D hard to call. Deletions cut 2 bases from V and 2 bases from J, with 6 bases between. This CDR3 region has 13 residues. Germline values: CDR1 WSHSY, CDR2 SAAADI.

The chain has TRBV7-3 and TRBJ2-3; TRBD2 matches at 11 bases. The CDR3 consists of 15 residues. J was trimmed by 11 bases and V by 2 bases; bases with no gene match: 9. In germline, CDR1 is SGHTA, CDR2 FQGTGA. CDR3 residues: CASSLRYLAGGEQYF. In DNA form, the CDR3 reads TGTGCCAGCAGCTTACGGTATCTAGCGGGGGGTGAGCAGTATTTT.

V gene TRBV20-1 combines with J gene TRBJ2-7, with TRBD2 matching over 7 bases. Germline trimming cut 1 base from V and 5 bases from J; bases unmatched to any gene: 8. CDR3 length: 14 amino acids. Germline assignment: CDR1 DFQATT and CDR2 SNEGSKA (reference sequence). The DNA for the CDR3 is TGCAGTGCTAGAGGTGGAGCGGGGTTAAACGAGCAGTACTTC. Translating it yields CSARGGAGLNEQYF.

This CDR3 is CASSVDPSYEQYF. CDR3 DNA: TGTGCCAGCAGCGTAGACCCTTCCTACGAGCAGTACTTC. V gene TRBV9 combines with J gene TRBJ2-7; D gene ambiguous. The ends were cut back, 0 bases at V and 1 base at J, with 5 bases in the middle. Germline CDR1 and CDR2: SGDLS and YYNGEE. This CDR3 spans 13 amino acids.

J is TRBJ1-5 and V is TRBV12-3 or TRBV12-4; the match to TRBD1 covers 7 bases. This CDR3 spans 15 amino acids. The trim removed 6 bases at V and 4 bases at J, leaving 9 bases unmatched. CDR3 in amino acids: CASSSRGGLNQPQHF. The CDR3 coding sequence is TGTGCCAGCAGCTCGAGAGGGGGCCTAAATCAGCCCCAGCATTTT.

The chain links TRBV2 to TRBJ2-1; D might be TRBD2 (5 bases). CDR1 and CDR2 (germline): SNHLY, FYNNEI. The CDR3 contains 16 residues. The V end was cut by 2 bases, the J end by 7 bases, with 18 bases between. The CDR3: CASSEKTRPHGNEQFF. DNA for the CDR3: TGTGCCAGCAGTGAAAAAACTAGACCTCACGGGAATGAGCAGTTCTTC.

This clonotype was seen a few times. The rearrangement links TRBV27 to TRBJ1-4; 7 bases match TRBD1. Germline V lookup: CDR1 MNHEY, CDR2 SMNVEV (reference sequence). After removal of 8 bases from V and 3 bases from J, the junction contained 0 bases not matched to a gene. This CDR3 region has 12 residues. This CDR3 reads CASQGANEKLFF. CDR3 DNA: TGTGCCAGCCAGGGGGCTAATGAAAAACTGTTTTTT. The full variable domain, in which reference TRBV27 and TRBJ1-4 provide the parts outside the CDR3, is EAQVTQNPRYLITVTGKKLTVTCSQNMNHEYMSWYRQDPGLGLRQIYYSMNVEVTDKGDVPEGYKVSRKEKRNFPLILESPSPNQTSLYFCASQGANEKLFFGSGTQLSVL.

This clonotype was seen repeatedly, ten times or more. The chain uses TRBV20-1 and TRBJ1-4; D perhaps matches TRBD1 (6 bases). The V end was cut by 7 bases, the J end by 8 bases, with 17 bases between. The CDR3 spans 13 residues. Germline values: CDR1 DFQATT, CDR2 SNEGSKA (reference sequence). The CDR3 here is CSVGDAGGEKLFF. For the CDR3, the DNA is TGCAGTGTAGGAGACGCCGGGGGCGAAAAACTGTTTTTT.

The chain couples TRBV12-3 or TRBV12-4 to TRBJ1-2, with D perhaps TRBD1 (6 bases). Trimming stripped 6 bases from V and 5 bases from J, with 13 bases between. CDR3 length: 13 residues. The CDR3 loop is CASSPRGPYGYTF. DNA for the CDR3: TGTGCCAGCAGCCCCCGGGGGCCTTATGGCTACACCTTC.

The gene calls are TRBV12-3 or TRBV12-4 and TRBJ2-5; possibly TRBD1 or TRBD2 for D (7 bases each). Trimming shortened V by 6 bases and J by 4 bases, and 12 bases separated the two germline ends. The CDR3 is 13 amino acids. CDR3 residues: CASSPGGAETQYF. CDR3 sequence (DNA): TGTGCCAGCAGCCCAGGGGGGGCAGAGACCCAGTACTTC.